The rows below give T cell receptor beta chains drawn from one sample of a study of cytomegalovirus exposure and HLA in healthy donors. TCRdb keeps only in-frame clones here, not all; method: immunoSEQ multiplex PCR. The sample shows more than 80,000 clones, about 70% of them seen only once. Material: PBMCs. These receptors were obtained from a human donor in good health. Each CDR3 is given with its conserved first and last residue. The order of the fields is J gene, clone size, V gene, D gene, CDR3 DNA, CDR3 protein. A D gene is named only where the DNA matches it firmly. Not all rows give a size; the values are once, few, many and, for expanded clones, a class.

J: TRBJ1-4
size: NA
V: TRBV25-1
D: NA
DNA: TGTGCCAGTAGAGAAACGGCTAATGAAAAACTGTTTTTT
CDR3: CASRETANEKLFF

J: TRBJ2-3
size: NA
V: TRBV19
D: TRBD2
DNA: TGTGCCAGTAGTATCAGACTAGCGGGGGCCACAGATACGCAGTATTTT
CDR3: CASSIRLAGATDTQYF

J: TRBJ1-2
size: NA
V: TRBV4-3
D: NA
DNA: TGCGCCAGCAGCCAGGTCCGAGGCTATGGCTACACCTTC
CDR3: CASSQVRGYGYTF

J: TRBJ2-3
size: NA
V: TRBV5-6
D: TRBD2
DNA: TGTGCCAGCAGGTTCCAAGGACTAGCGGGAGTAGCAGATACGCAGTATTTT
CDR3: CASRFQGLAGVADTQYF

J: TRBJ2-5
size: NA
V: TRBV5-4
D: NA
DNA: TGTGCCAGCAGCTTGCCTAATTACCAAGAGACCCAGTACTTC
CDR3: CASSLPNYQETQYF

J: TRBJ2-3
size: NA
V: TRBV18
D: TRBD1
DNA: TGTGCCAGCTCACGTGACAGGGGGTCAGATACGCAGTATTTT
CDR3: CASSRDRGSDTQYF

J: TRBJ1-1
size: NA
V: TRBV7-8
D: TRBD1
DNA: TGTGCCAGCAGCTTAGTTAGTCGACAGGGTATGAACACTGAAGCTTTCTTT
CDR3: CASSLVSRQGMNTEAFF

J: TRBJ2-1
size: NA
V: TRBV5-5
D: TRBD2
DNA: TGTGCCAGCAGCCAACGATGGGATTATAGCGGGAACCCCTACAATGAGCAGTTCTTC
CDR3: CASSQRWDYSGNPYNEQFF

J: TRBJ2-1
size: NA
V: TRBV5-4
D: TRBD2
DNA: TGTGCCAGCAGCTTGCCCTTCGGGGGGGAGCAGTTCTTC
CDR3: CASSLPFGGEQFF

J: TRBJ2-1
size: few
V: TRBV5-6
D: NA
DNA: TGTGCCAGCAGCTTGGTACCTGCGGGCAATGAGCAGTTCTTC
CDR3: CASSLVPAGNEQFF

J: TRBJ2-7
size: NA
V: TRBV6-6
D: NA
DNA: TGTGCCAGCAGTTACCTCGGCAGGGGCTACGAGCAGTACTTC
CDR3: CASSYLGRGYEQYF

J: TRBJ2-3
size: NA
V: TRBV5-4
D: TRBD2
DNA: TGTGCCAGCAGCTTTAGCGGGGGGGCCGCAGATACGCAGTATTTT
CDR3: CASSFSGGAADTQYF

J: TRBJ1-6
size: NA
V: TRBV6-1
D: TRBD1
DNA: TGTGCCAGCAGTCCTCAGGGGGCTCCAAATTCACCCCTCCACTTT
CDR3: CASSPQGAPNSPLHF

J: TRBJ1-2
size: once
V: TRBV10-3
D: NA
DNA: TGTGCCATCAGTGTGAATTCTGAGTTATATGGCTACACCTTC
CDR3: CAISVNSELYGYTF

J: TRBJ1-5
size: NA
V: TRBV7-8
D: NA
DNA: TGTGCCAGCAGCTCTCCAGCCGCGCAGGGGACCCAGCATTTT
CDR3: CASSSPAAQGTQHF

J: TRBJ2-2
size: NA
V: TRBV19
D: NA
DNA: TGTGCCAGTAGTATGTCAGGGTGGACCGGGGAGCTGTTTTTT
CDR3: CASSMSGWTGELFF

J: TRBJ2-3
size: few
V: TRBV19
D: NA
DNA: TGTGCCAGTAGTATAGCCACTAGAGATACGCAGTATTTT
CDR3: CASSIATRDTQYF

J: TRBJ2-5
size: NA
V: TRBV7-8
D: TRBD1
DNA: TGTGCCAGCAGCTCGGGACAGGGGAGCGGAGAGACCCAGTACTTC
CDR3: CASSSGQGSGETQYF

J: TRBJ2-2
size: few
V: TRBV9
D: NA
DNA: TGTGCCAGCAGCGCCCGACAGGACGCGAACACCGGGGAGCTGTTTTTT
CDR3: CASSARQDANTGELFF

J: TRBJ2-5
size: NA
V: TRBV5-1
D: TRBD1
DNA: TGCGCCAGCAGCCGGGACAGGGGAGAGACCCAGTACTTC
CDR3: CASSRDRGETQYF

J: TRBJ2-7
size: NA
V: TRBV6-5
D: TRBD1
DNA: TGTGCCAGCAGTTACTCGAACGCAGGGGGCGAGCAGTACTTC
CDR3: CASSYSNAGGEQYF

J: TRBJ2-3
size: NA
V: TRBV5-1
D: NA
DNA: TGCGCCAGCAGCTTGGGGGGCTCGAGCACAGATACGCAGTATTTT
CDR3: CASSLGGSSTDTQYF

J: TRBJ2-5
size: NA
V: TRBV2
D: TRBD2
DNA: TGTGCCAGCAGTGACAGAACCGGGGCTAGCGGGAAGACCCAGTACTTC
CDR3: CASSDRTGASGKTQYF

J: TRBJ2-3
size: few
V: TRBV15
D: NA
DNA: TGTGCCACCGGTACCGGGACACAGCCAGATACGCAGTATTTT
CDR3: CATGTGTQPDTQYF

J: TRBJ1-2
size: NA
V: TRBV5-1
D: NA
DNA: TGCGCCAGCAGCGGGGACAATAACTATGGCTACACCTTC
CDR3: CASSGDNNYGYTF

J: TRBJ1-5
size: NA
V: TRBV2
D: NA
DNA: TGTGCCAGCAGTGAAGCGCTTGGGGGCAGACAGCCCCAGCATTTT
CDR3: CASSEALGGRQPQHF

J: TRBJ1-2
size: NA
V: TRBV6-1
D: NA
DNA: TGTGCCAGCAGTGAAGAGGGACATTTCAGGATTGCTAACTATGGCTACACCTTC
CDR3: CASSEEGHFRIANYGYTF

J: TRBJ1-6
size: NA
V: TRBV30
D: TRBD1
DNA: TGTGCCTGGAGTGCTAAGGGGGCCTGGGATTCACCCCTCCACTTT
CDR3: CAWSAKGAWDSPLHF

J: TRBJ1-5
size: few
V: TRBV29-1
D: TRBD1
DNA: TGCAGCGTTGTCTCAGGGGGCGTCGGCAATCAGCCCCAGCATTTT
CDR3: CSVVSGGVGNQPQHF

J: TRBJ2-2
size: NA
V: TRBV21-1
D: NA
DNA: TGTGCCAGCAGCAAAGTCCAGACTTCGAATGGGGAGCTGTTTTTT
CDR3: CASSKVQTSNGELFF

J: TRBJ2-2
size: once
V: TRBV5-1
D: NA
DNA: TGCGCCAGCAGCTTGGCCTTGACGGGGGGGGAGCTGTTTTTT
CDR3: CASSLALTGGELFF

J: TRBJ2-2
size: NA
V: TRBV6-1
D: NA
DNA: TGTGCCAGCAGCGGCACCGGGGAGCTGTTTTTT
CDR3: CASSGTGELFF

J: TRBJ1-1
size: NA
V: TRBV19
D: NA
DNA: TGTGCCAGTAGTAACCCTTCGGCGGGTGACACTGAAGCTTTCTTT
CDR3: CASSNPSAGDTEAFF

J: TRBJ2-1
size: NA
V: TRBV4-2
D: TRBD2
DNA: TGTGCCAGCAGCCACCGCGGGACTAGCGGCTACAATGAGCAGTTCTTC
CDR3: CASSHRGTSGYNEQFF

J: TRBJ2-3
size: NA
V: TRBV19
D: TRBD2
DNA: TGTGCCAGTAGTATTGAGGGGACTAGCGGGAGGGCCACAGATACGCAGTATTTT
CDR3: CASSIEGTSGRATDTQYF

J: TRBJ2-7
size: NA
V: TRBV19
D: NA
DNA: TGTGCCAGTAGTATTCGGGACTCCTCCTACGAGCAGTACTTC
CDR3: CASSIRDSSYEQYF

J: TRBJ1-2
size: few
V: TRBV6-1
D: NA
DNA: TGTGCCAGCAGTGAAAAATACCGGGGGGCCTATGGCTACACCTTC
CDR3: CASSEKYRGAYGYTF

J: TRBJ1-1
size: few
V: TRBV5-6
D: TRBD1
DNA: TGTGCCAGCATCCCAGGGGGTAATCGGGACACTGAAGCTTTCTTT
CDR3: CASIPGGNRDTEAFF

J: TRBJ2-5
size: NA
V: TRBV12-5
D: TRBD1
DNA: TGTGCTAGTGGGCCGGGACAGGGCCACCAAGAGACCCAGTACTTC
CDR3: CASGPGQGHQETQYF

J: TRBJ2-3
size: NA
V: TRBV19
D: NA
DNA: TGTGCCAGTAGTCTCGGGCGGGACCGGCAGCGTACGCAGTATTTT
CDR3: CASSLGRDRQRTQYF

J: TRBJ2-7
size: NA
V: TRBV27
D: NA
DNA: TGTGCCAGCCGGGACACCTCCTACGAGCAGTACTTC
CDR3: CASRDTSYEQYF

J: TRBJ2-7
size: NA
V: TRBV21-1
D: NA
DNA: TGTGCCAGCAGTAAGGACAGGGGGGCCCACGAGCAGTACTTC
CDR3: CASSKDRGAHEQYF

J: TRBJ2-1
size: NA
V: TRBV5-4
D: NA
DNA: TGTGCCAGCAGCTTGGGTCTCCAACTCGACAATGAGCAGTTCTTC
CDR3: CASSLGLQLDNEQFF

J: TRBJ2-7
size: NA
V: TRBV7-2
D: NA
DNA: TGTGCCAGCAGCTTAAGTTTTAGCGAGCAGTACTTC
CDR3: CASSLSFSEQYF

J: TRBJ2-6
size: NA
V: TRBV19
D: TRBD1
DNA: TGTGCCAGTAGTTCCCGGGACAGGTTTGCAGGGGCCAACGTCCTGACTTTC
CDR3: CASSSRDRFAGANVLTF

J: TRBJ1-1
size: NA
V: TRBV5-1
D: TRBD1
DNA: TGCGCCAGCAGCTCGGGACAGCTCATGAACACTGAAGCTTTCTTT
CDR3: CASSSGQLMNTEAFF

J: TRBJ1-1
size: once
V: TRBV2
D: NA
DNA: TGTGCCAGCAGTGTGTCCAGCACTGAAGCTTTCTTT
CDR3: CASSVSSTEAFF

J: TRBJ2-3
size: NA
V: TRBV5-6
D: NA
DNA: TGTGCCAGCAGCTATATCCTAGGGGCAGGCACGCAGTATTTT
CDR3: CASSYILGAGTQYF

J: TRBJ2-7
size: NA
V: TRBV6-1
D: NA
DNA: TGTGCCAGCAGTGAGGGGCAGGGATGGTACGAGCAGTACTTC
CDR3: CASSEGQGWYEQYF

J: TRBJ2-3
size: NA
V: TRBV5-1
D: TRBD2
DNA: TGCGCCAGCAGGGCCGGGACTACGACTACTAGCACAGATACGCAGTATTTT
CDR3: CASRAGTTTTSTDTQYF

J: TRBJ2-7
size: NA
V: TRBV5-6
D: NA
DNA: TGTGCCAGCAGCGCGTCTCGGGGGAGTAAGCAGTACTTC
CDR3: CASSASRGSKQYF

J: TRBJ1-5
size: NA
V: TRBV19
D: NA
DNA: TGTGCCAGTAGAGACAACAGGGACCATAGCAATCAGCCCCAGCATTTT
CDR3: CASRDNRDHSNQPQHF

J: TRBJ1-1
size: NA
V: TRBV4-1
D: TRBD1
DNA: TGCGCCAGCAGCCAAGTGTTGGGACAGGGAGGGACTGAAGCTTTCTTT
CDR3: CASSQVLGQGGTEAFF

J: TRBJ1-2
size: NA
V: TRBV6-6
D: NA
DNA: TGTGCCAGCAGTTACTCGATGGACACCTGGAGTGGCTACACCTTC
CDR3: CASSYSMDTWSGYTF

J: TRBJ1-4
size: few
V: TRBV7-9
D: NA
DNA: TGTGCCAGCAGCTTAGTGCAGGGGACTAATGAAAAACTGTTTTTT
CDR3: CASSLVQGTNEKLFF